This section outlines one T cell receptor (beta chain) sequence together with its context. Some clones are missing from TCRdb's copy, which holds only in-frame ones; the method was immunoSEQ multiplex PCR. The sample includes some 320,000 clones, approximately 85% of them seen just once. J was trimmed by 5 bases and V by 7 bases; bases with no gene match: 1. This CDR3 has 11 residues. Germline V gives CDR1 MNHEY, CDR2 SVGAGI. This entry belongs to a study of blood T cell repertoires in COVID-19. This sequence joins TRBV6-5 and TRBJ2-5, with 7 bases lining up with TRBD2. The receptor comes from a human donor in a cohort sampled during active COVID-19. The source material was peripheral blood. The CDR3 DNA sequence: TGTGCCAGCACCGGGAGGGAGACCCAGTACTTC. It specifies CASTGRETQYF.